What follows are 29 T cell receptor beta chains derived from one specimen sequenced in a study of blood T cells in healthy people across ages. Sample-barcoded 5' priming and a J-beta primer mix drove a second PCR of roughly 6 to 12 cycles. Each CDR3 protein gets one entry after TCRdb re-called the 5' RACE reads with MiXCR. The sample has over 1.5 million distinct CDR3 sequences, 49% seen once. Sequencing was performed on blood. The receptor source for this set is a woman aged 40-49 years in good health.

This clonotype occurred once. This CDR3 is CATSDSGRGDVNTEAFF. Here the CDR3 DNA reads TGTGCCACCAGTGATTCCGGACGGGGAGACGTGAACACTGAAGCTTTCTTT. The chain combines TRBV24-1 with TRBJ1-1; D not resolved. V was cut by 2 bases and J by 0 bases, with 15 bases left in between. This CDR3 is built from 17 residues. Per germline, CDR1 KGHDR and CDR2 SFDVKD.

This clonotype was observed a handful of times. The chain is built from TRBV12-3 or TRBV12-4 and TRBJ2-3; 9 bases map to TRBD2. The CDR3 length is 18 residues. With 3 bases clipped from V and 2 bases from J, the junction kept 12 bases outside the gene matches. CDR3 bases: TGTGCCAGCAGTTTCCCACCACGAAGCGGGGGGAACACAGATACGCAGTATTTT. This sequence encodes CASSFPPRSGGNTDTQYF.

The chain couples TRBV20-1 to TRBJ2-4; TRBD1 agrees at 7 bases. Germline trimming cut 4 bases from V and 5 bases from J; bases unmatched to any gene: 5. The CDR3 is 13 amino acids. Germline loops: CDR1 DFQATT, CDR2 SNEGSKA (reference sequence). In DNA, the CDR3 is TGCAGTGCTACTGGACAGGAAGAAAACATTCAGTACTTC. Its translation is CSATGQEENIQYF.

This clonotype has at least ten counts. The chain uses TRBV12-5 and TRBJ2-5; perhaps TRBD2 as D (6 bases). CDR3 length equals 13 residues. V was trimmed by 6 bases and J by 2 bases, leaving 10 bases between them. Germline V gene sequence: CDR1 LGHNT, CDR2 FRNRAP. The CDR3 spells CASGRDSQETQYF. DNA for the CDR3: TGTGCTAGTGGCCGGGACTCGCAAGAGACCCAGTACTTC.

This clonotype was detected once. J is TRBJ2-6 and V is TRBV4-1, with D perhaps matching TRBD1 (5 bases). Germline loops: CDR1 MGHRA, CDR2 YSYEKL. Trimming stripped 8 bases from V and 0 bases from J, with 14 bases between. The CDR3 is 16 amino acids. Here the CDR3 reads CASPDSARSGANVLTF. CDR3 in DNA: TGCGCCAGCCCTGACAGTGCTCGCTCTGGGGCCAACGTCCTGACTTTC.

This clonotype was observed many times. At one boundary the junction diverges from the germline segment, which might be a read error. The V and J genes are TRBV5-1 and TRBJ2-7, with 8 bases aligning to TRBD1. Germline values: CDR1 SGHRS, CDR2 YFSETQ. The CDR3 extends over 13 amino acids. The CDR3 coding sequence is TGTGCCAGCAGTTTACAGGGGGCCTACGAGCAGTACTTC. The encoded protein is CASSLQGAYEQYF.

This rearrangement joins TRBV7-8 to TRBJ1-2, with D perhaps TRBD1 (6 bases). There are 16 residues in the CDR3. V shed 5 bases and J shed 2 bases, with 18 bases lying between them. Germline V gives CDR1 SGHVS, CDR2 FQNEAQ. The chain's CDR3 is CASSLRTGNQNYGYTF. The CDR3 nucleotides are TGTGCCAGCAGCCTCCGAACAGGGAATCAGAACTATGGCTACACCTTC.

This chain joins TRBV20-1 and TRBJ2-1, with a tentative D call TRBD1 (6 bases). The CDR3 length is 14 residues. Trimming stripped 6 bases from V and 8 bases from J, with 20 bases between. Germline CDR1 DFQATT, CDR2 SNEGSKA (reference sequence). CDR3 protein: CSARITGKIDEQFF. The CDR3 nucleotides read TGCAGTGCCAGGATAACAGGGAAGATCGATGAGCAGTTCTTC.

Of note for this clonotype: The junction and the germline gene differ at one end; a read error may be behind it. The chain's CDR3 is CASGLEAGPQETQYF. CDR3 nucleotide sequence: TGTGCCAGCGGCTTAGAGGCGGGGCCACAAGAGACCCAGTACTTC. The chain joins TRBV7-2 to TRBJ2-5, with D possibly being TRBD2 (6 bases). CDR1 is SGHTA and CDR2 is FQGNSA in the germline V gene. This CDR3 spans 15 amino acids.

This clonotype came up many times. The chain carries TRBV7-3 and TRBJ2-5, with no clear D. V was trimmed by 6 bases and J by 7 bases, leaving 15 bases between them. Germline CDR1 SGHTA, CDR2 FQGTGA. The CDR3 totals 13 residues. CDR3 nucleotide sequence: TGTGCCAGCAGTCCCACAGTCTTGGGGACCCAGTACTTC. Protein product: CASSPTVLGTQYF.

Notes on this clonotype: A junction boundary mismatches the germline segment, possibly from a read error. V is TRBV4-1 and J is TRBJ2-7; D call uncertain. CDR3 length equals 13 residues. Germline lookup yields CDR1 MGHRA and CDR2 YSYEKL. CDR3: CVSSQGLSYEQYF. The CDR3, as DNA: TGCGTCAGCAGCCAAGGGCTCTCCTACGAGCAGTACTTC.

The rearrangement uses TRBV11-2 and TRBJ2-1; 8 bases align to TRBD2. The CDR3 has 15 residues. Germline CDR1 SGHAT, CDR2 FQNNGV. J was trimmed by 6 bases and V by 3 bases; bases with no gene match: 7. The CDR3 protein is CASSFFAGGSNEQFF. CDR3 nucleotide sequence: TGTGCCAGCAGCTTCTTCGCGGGGGGTTCCAATGAGCAGTTCTTC.

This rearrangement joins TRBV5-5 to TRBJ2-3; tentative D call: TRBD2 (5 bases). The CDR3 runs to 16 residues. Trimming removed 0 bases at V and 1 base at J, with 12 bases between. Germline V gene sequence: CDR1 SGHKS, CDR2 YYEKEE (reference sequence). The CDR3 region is CASSLGRFGGTDTQYF. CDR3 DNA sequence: TGTGCCAGCAGCTTGGGAAGGTTCGGGGGCACAGATACGCAGTATTTT.

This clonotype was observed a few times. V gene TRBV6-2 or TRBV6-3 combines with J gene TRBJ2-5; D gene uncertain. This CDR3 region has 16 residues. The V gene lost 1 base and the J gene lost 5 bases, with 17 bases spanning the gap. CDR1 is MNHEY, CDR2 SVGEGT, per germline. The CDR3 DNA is TGTGCCAGCAGTTACTACGGCAGCCACCCGGATGAGACCCAGTACTTC. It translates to CASSYYGSHPDETQYF.

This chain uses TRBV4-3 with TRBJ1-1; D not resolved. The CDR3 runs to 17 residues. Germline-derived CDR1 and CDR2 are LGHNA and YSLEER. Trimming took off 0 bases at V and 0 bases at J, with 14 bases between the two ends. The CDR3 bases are TGCGCCAGCAGCCAAGAGGCTGGTTCTGTGGTGAACACTGAAGCTTTCTTT. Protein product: CASSQEAGSVVNTEAFF.

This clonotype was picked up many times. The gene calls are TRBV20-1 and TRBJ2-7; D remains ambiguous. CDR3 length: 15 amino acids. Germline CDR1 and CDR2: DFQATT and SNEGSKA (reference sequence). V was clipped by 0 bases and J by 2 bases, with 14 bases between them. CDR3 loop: CSARDSVGFTYEQYF. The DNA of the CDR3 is TGCAGTGCTAGAGATAGTGTGGGGTTTACCTACGAGCAGTACTTC.

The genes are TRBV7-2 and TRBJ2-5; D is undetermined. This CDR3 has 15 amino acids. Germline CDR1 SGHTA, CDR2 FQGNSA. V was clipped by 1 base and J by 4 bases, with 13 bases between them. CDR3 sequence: CASSLVWGLRETQYF. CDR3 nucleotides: TGTGCCAGCAGCTTAGTTTGGGGTTTGCGAGAGACCCAGTACTTC.

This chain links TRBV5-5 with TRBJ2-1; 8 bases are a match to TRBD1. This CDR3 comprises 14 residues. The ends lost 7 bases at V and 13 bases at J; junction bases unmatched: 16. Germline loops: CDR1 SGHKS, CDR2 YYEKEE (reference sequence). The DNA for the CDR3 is TGTGCCAGCCAATCAGGGGGCCATGCAGAGACCCAGTTCTTC. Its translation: CASQSGGHAETQFF. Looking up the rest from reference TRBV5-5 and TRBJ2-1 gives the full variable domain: DAGVTQSPTHLIKTRGQQVTLRCSPISGHKSVSWYQQVLGQGPQFIFQYYEKEERGRGNFPDRFSARQFPNYSSELNVNALLLGDSALYLCASQSGGHAETQFFGPGTRLTVL.

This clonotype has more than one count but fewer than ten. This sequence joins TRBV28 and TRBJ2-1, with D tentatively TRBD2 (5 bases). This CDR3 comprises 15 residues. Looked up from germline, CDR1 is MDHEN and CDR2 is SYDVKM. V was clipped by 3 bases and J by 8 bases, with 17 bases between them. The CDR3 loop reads CASSFKGSAADEQFF. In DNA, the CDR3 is TGTGCCAGCAGTTTTAAGGGTTCGGCAGCGGATGAGCAGTTCTTC.

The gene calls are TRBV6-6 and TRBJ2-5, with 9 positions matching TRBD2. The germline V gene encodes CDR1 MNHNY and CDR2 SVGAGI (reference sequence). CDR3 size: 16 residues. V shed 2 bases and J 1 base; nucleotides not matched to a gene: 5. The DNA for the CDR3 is TGTGCCAGCAGTTACCCCCAGCGGGGGGTCCAAGAGACCCAGTACTTC. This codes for CASSYPQRGVQETQYF.

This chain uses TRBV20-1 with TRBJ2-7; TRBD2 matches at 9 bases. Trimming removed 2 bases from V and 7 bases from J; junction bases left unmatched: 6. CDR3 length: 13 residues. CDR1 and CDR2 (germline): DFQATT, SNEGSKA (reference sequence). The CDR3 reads CSARRTAGGEQYF. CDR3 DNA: TGCAGTGCTAGACGTACGGCGGGGGGGGAGCAGTACTTC.

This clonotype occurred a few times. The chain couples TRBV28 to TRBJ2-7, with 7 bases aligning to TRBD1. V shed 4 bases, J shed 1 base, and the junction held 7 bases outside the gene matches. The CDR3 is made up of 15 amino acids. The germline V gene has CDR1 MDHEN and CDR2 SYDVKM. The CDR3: CASSSRGLRSYEQYF. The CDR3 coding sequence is TGTGCCAGCAGTTCGAGGGGGCTCAGATCCTACGAGCAGTACTTC.

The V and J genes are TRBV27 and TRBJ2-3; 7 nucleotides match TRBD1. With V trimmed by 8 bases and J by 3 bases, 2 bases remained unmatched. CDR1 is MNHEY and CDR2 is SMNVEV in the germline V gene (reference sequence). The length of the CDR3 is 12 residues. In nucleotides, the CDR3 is TGTGCCAGCGCGGACAGGACAGATACGCAGTATTTT. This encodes CASADRTDTQYF.

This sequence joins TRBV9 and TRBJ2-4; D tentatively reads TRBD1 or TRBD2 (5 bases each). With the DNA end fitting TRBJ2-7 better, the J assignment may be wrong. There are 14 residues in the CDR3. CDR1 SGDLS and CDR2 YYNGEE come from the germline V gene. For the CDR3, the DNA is TGTGCCAGCAGCGTATCTACCCGAGGGGACGAGCAGTACTTC. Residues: CASSVSTRGDEQYF.

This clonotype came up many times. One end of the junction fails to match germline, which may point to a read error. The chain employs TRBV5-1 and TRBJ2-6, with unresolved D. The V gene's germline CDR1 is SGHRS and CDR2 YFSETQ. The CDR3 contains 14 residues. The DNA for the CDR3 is TGTGCCAGCAGCCCAGTCTCTGGGGCCAACGTCCTGACTTTC. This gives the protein CASSPVSGANVLTF.

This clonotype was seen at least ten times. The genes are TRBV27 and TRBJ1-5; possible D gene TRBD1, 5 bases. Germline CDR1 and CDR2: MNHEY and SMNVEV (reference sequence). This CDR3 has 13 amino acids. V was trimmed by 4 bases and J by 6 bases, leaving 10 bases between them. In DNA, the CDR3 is TGTGCCAGCAGTTGGGGGGGGGGTCAGCCCCAGCATTTT. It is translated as CASSWGGGQPQHF.

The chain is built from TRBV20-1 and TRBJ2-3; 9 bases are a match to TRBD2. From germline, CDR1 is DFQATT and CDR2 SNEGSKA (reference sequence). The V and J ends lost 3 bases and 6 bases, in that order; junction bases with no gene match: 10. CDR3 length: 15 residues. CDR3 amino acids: CSARSPAGGMDTQYF. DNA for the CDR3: TGCAGTGCTAGGTCACCGGCGGGGGGGATGGATACGCAGTATTTT.

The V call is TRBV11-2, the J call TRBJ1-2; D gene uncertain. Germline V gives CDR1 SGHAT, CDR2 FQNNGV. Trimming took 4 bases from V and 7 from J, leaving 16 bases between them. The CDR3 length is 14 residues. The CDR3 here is CASSSTSGGAGYTF. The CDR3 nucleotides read TGTGCCAGCAGCTCCACGTCCGGAGGAGCTGGCTACACCTTC. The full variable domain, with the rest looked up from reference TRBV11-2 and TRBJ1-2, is EAGVAQSPRYKIIEKRQSVAFWCNPISGHATLYWYQQILGQGPKLLIQFQNNGVVDDSQLPKDRFSAERLKGVDSTLKIQPAKLEDSAVYLCASSSTSGGAGYTFGSGTRLTVV.

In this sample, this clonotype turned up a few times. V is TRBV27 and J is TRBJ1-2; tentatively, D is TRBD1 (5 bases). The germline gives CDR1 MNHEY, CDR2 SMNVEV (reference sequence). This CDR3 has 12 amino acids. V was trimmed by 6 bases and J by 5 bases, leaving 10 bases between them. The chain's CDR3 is CASRGVEYGYTF. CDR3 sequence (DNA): TGTGCCAGCAGGGGGGTAGAATATGGCTACACCTTC.